The 9 T cell receptor beta chains presented below share a single source sample, sequenced in a study of CD8 T cells in Susac syndrome. The RNA, roughly 0.45 to 1 ug, was put through reverse transcription using random hexamers. TCRdb analysed the immunoSEQ multiplex PCR reads with MiXCR anew, one entry per CDR3 protein. The sample has some 450,000 distinct CDR3 sequences; around 85% are singletons. The sequenced sample consisted of CD8+ T cells from PBMCs. These receptors all stem from a human donor with multiple sclerosis.

CDR3 region: CASSRTSGSEYPETQYF. The CDR3 DNA reads TGCGCCAGCAGCCGGACTAGCGGGAGCGAGTATCCGGAGACCCAGTACTTC. This chain links TRBV4-1 with TRBJ2-5, with TRBD2 matching over 13 bases. This CDR3 is built from 17 residues. Germline-derived CDR1 and CDR2 are MGHRA and YSYEKL. The J segment lost 5 bases and the V segment lost 4 bases, leaving 10 bases of the junction unmatched.

This CDR3 reads CASRETGTGGNEQFF. The DNA of the CDR3 is TGTGCCAGCAGAGAAACCGGGACAGGGGGAAATGAGCAGTTCTTC. The chain joins TRBV12-3 or TRBV12-4 to TRBJ2-1; TRBD1 matches at 11 bases. With V trimmed by 6 bases and J by 7 bases, 8 bases remained unmatched. This CDR3 spans 15 amino acids.

Note on this clonotype: The germline gene is not matched at one end of the junction; a read error may be the cause. This chain links TRBV3-1 with TRBJ2-2; D possibly matches TRBD1 or TRBD2 (5 bases each). This CDR3 has 12 amino acids. Germline values: CDR1 LGHDT, CDR2 YNNKEL (reference sequence). In nucleotides, the CDR3 is TGTGCCAGCAGTCTCGGGACCGCGGAGCTGTTTTTT. Translated, it gives CASSLGTAELFF.

This rearrangement joins TRBV5-6 to TRBJ2-2; no clear D. Trimming pared 0 bases from V and 7 bases from J, leaving 7 bases between. Germline CDR1 is SGHDT and CDR2 is YYEEEE. This CDR3 has 13 amino acids. The CDR3 reads CASSLVGNGELFF. CDR3 bases: TGTGCCAGCAGCTTGGTAGGGAACGGGGAGCTGTTTTTT.

This clonotype has just one count. The chain employs TRBV25-1 and TRBJ2-7; weak D call: TRBD1 (6 bases). The CDR3 has 14 amino acids. The V and J ends lost 7 bases and 6 bases respectively, with 19 bases between them. Germline V gives CDR1 MGHDK, CDR2 SYGVNS. The CDR3 region is CASKTGLGEGEQYF. The CDR3 coding sequence is TGTGCCAGCAAGACAGGCCTTGGAGAGGGCGAGCAGTACTTC.

The rearrangement links TRBV14 to TRBJ2-3; D remains ambiguous. Germline values: CDR1 SGHDN, CDR2 FVKESK. V was cut by 3 bases and J by 4 bases, with 5 bases left in between. This CDR3 has 12 residues. The CDR3 reads CASSQWPDTQYF. The CDR3, as DNA: TGTGCCAGCAGCCAGTGGCCAGATACGCAGTATTTT. Together with reference TRBV14 and TRBJ2-3, the CDR3 gives the full variable domain: EAGVTQFPSHSVIEKGQTVTLRCDPISGHDNLYWYRRVMGKEIKFLLHFVKESKQDESGMPNNRFLAERTGGTYSTLKVQPAELEDSGVYFCASSQWPDTQYFGPGTRLTVL.

The chain joins TRBV29-1 to TRBJ2-3; no reliable D call. The CDR3 runs 15 residues. In germline, CDR1 is SQVTM, CDR2 ANQGSEA. Trimming left V 0 bases short and J 2 bases short, with 12 bases between. DNA for the CDR3: TGCAGCGTTGAAGATGATTTTTCGGACACAGATACGCAGTATTTT. Its protein is CSVEDDFSDTDTQYF.

The J gene is TRBJ2-7, the V gene TRBV27; D ambiguous. CDR3 size: 16 residues. With 3 bases removed from V and 3 bases from J, the gap between germline ends came to 18 bases. Germline CDR1 MNHEY, CDR2 SMNVEV (reference sequence). CDR3 sequence: CASSFYSFGQGYEQYF. The CDR3 DNA reads TGTGCCAGCAGTTTCTACTCTTTCGGGCAAGGCTACGAGCAGTACTTC.

DNA for the CDR3: TGCGCCAGCAGCCAATCCCCAGGTGAAGAGACCCAGTACTTC. Its translation is CASSQSPGEETQYF. The chain joins TRBV4-1 to TRBJ2-5; D remains ambiguous. CDR3 length equals 14 residues. CDR1 MGHRA and CDR2 YSYEKL come from the germline V gene. V lost 2 bases and J 3 bases, leaving 10 bases between the germline ends.